These 21 T cell receptor beta chains share one sample of origin, sequenced in a study of molecular identifiers for immune sequencing clone quantification. A single record per CDR3 protein comes from TCRdb applying MiXCR to the PCR reads. The top ten hold more than 0.95% of the sample, which has around 40,000 distinct CDR3 sequences, about a fifth seen once. Sample: naive CD8+ T cells from blood, with Jurkat cell RNA spiked in. The sample's subset: FACS-sorted CD8+CD4-CCR7+CD45RA+ naive T cells. These receptors were taken from a human donor in good health. Some libraries in this study had Jurkat cell RNA spiked in.

Many counts were recorded for this clonotype. This chain joins TRBV7-2 and TRBJ2-7; D unresolved. Germline CDR1 reads SGHTA; CDR2 reads FQGNSA. The CDR3 extends over 14 amino acids. With 1 base removed from V and 7 bases from J, the gap between germline ends came to 14 bases. CDR3 in DNA: TGTGCCAGCAGCTTAGTCCCTGGTCTCGTGGAGCAGTACTTC. Its translation: CASSLVPGLVEQYF.

This clonotype was detected ten times or more. This rearrangement joins TRBV6-2 or TRBV6-3 to TRBJ2-3; D is possibly TRBD2 (6 bases). There are 18 residues in the CDR3. The V end was cut by 0 bases, the J end by 1 base, with 17 bases between. CDR1 is MNHEY, CDR2 SVGEGT, per germline. In nucleotides, the CDR3 is TGTGCCAGCAGTTACTCGAGTCTCATGGAGCGGGGCACAGATACGCAGTATTTT. It codes for CASSYSSLMERGTDTQYF.

This clonotype was detected ten times or more. This chain connects TRBV5-6 to TRBJ2-7; 9 bases are shared with TRBD1. This CDR3 spans 14 amino acids. V trimming: 3 bases; J trimming: 2 bases; junction bases outside the gene matches: 3. Per germline, CDR1 SGHDT and CDR2 YYEEEE. In DNA form, the CDR3 reads TGTGCCAGCAGCTCCCGGGACAGGGCCTACGAGCAGTACTTC. This translates into CASSSRDRAYEQYF.

A remark on this clonotype: A single base separates this from a much larger clone, so it may be a read error. The V and J genes are TRBV11-2 and TRBJ2-3; 7 positions match TRBD1. The CDR3 extends over 16 amino acids. Per the germline V gene, CDR1 is SGHAT and CDR2 is FQNNGV. The CDR3 here is CASSSTGTEGGDAQYF. CDR3 bases: TGTGCCAGCAGCTCTACGGGGACAGAAGGTGGAGATGCGCAGTATTTT.

For this clonotype: No conserved phenylalanine or tryptophan ends this CDR3, so it is likely a read error. The chain links TRBV7-9 to TRBJ2-3; possibly TRBD2 for D (5 bases). The CDR3 totals 16 residues. Germline values: CDR1 SEHNR, CDR2 FQNEAQ (reference sequence). The CDR3 region is CASSLAGLRSTDTQYL. CDR3 sequence (DNA): TGTGCCAGCAGCCTAGCAGGTCTCCGAAGCACAGATACGCAGTATCTT.

This clonotype was counted many times. This sequence joins TRBV15 and TRBJ1-5; possible D gene TRBD1, 5 bases. V was trimmed by 0 bases and J by 6 bases, leaving 12 bases between them. Germline loops: CDR1 LNHNV, CDR2 YYDKDF (reference sequence). This CDR3 is built from 15 residues. The CDR3 loop is CATSRDYGGTQPQHF. The CDR3, as DNA: TGTGCCACCAGCAGAGATTACGGGGGGACTCAGCCCCAGCATTTT.

In this sample, this clonotype turned up many times. The gene calls are TRBV29-1 and TRBJ2-7, with D tentatively TRBD1 (5 bases). V shed 6 bases and J shed 3 bases, with 12 bases lying between them. CDR1 is SQVTM, CDR2 ANQGSEA, per germline. The CDR3 consists of 12 residues. CDR3 DNA: TGCAGCGTCCTGACAGATATCTACGAGCAGTACTTC. It yields the protein CSVLTDIYEQYF.

This clonotype was seen ten or more times. This rearrangement joins TRBV6-2 or TRBV6-3 to TRBJ2-7; D might be TRBD1 (6 bases). The V end lost 5 bases, the J end lost 0 bases, and 14 bases lay between the germline ends. The CDR3 contains 15 residues. Germline V gene sequence: CDR1 MNHEY, CDR2 SVGEGT. CDR3: CASSAPWDNSYEQYF. The CDR3 region has the DNA TGTGCCAGCAGTGCCCCCTGGGACAACTCCTACGAGCAGTACTTC.

This clonotype was found many times. The chain joins TRBV6-2 or TRBV6-3 to TRBJ2-7, with a possible D match to TRBD2 (6 bases). The V end was cut by 6 bases, the J end by 5 bases, with 14 bases between. The CDR3 consists of 13 residues. CDR1 and CDR2 from the germline V gene are MNHEY and SVGEGT. Written as DNA, the CDR3 is TGTGCCAGCAGCTTCTATGCGGGGAACGAGCAGTACTTC. Amino acids: CASSFYAGNEQYF.

This clonotype has ten or more counts. This chain connects TRBV5-4 to TRBJ2-2; no reliable D call. The V gene's germline CDR1 is SGHNT and CDR2 YYREEE (reference sequence). Trimming took 4 bases from V and 6 from J, leaving 7 bases between them. The CDR3 runs to 12 residues. The CDR3 DNA sequence: TGTGCCAGCAGCGGCTCCCCCGGGGAGCTGTTTTTT. Its protein product is CASSGSPGELFF.

This clonotype showed up just once. One end of the junction varies from germline; a read error may be responsible. CDR3: CASGIPGEQFF. CDR3 nucleotide sequence: TGTGCCAGCGGAATTCCCGGGGAGCAGTTTTTT. The chain employs TRBV9 and TRBJ2-2; TRBD2 might be the D (5 bases). CDR1 SGDLS and CDR2 YYNGEE come from the germline V gene. There are 11 residues in the CDR3.

The CDR3 loop is CASSYSTDGNTIYF. In DNA form, the CDR3 reads TGTGCCAGCAGTTACTCGACTGACGGAAACACCATATATTTT. The chain recombines TRBV6-5 with TRBJ1-3; D gene ambiguous. The germline V gene has CDR1 MNHEY and CDR2 SVGAGI. Trimming took 0 bases from V and 4 from J, leaving 7 bases between them. The CDR3 sequence is 14 residues long.

Concerning this clonotype itself: A clone one base away is much larger, so this may be a read error. V is TRBV20-1 and J is TRBJ2-1; D may be TRBD1 (5 bases). V was clipped by 5 bases and J by 6 bases, with 17 bases between them. In germline, CDR1 is DFQATT, CDR2 SNEGSKA (reference sequence). This CDR3 is built from 14 residues. CDR3 bases: TGCAGTGCTTTGACAGACAGACTCGCCAATGAGCAGTTCTTC. Translation gives CSALTDRLANEQFF.

This rearrangement joins TRBV28 to TRBJ2-2; 9 positions agree with TRBD1. Germline V gene lookup returns CDR1 MDHEN and CDR2 SYDVKM. The CDR3 has 17 residues. V lost 5 bases and J lost 4; bases outside the gene matches: 11. The CDR3 nucleotides are TGTGCCAGCAGTACCCACTACAGGGGGCAAGGCACCGGGGAGCTGTTTTTT. Translated, it gives CASSTHYRGQGTGELFF.

This clonotype came up many times. This chain joins TRBV6-2 or TRBV6-3 and TRBJ2-3, with TRBD1 matching 11 bases. Germline CDR1 reads MNHEY; CDR2 reads SVGEGT. This CDR3 region has 15 residues. With 5 bases clipped from V and 3 bases from J, the junction kept 4 bases outside the gene matches. CDR3 sequence (DNA): TGTGCCAGCAGTCGGACAGGGGGCGGAACAGATACGCAGTATTTT. As protein: CASSRTGGGTDTQYF.

This clonotype was seen repeatedly, ten times or more. The chain links TRBV7-2 to TRBJ2-2; 13 bases align to TRBD2. The CDR3 is made up of 17 amino acids. Germline assignment: CDR1 SGHTA and CDR2 FQGNSA. V shed 2 bases, J shed 6 bases, and the junction held 6 bases outside the gene matches. CDR3 sequence: CASSLRGLAGVAGELFF. The DNA of the CDR3 is TGTGCCAGCAGCTTACGAGGACTAGCGGGAGTTGCCGGGGAGCTGTTTTTT.

Many counts were recorded for this clonotype. V is TRBV28 and J is TRBJ1-6; D gene uncertain. Trimming left V 1 base short and J 10 bases short, with 8 bases between. Germline V gene lookup returns CDR1 MDHEN and CDR2 SYDVKM. The CDR3 covers 13 residues. The CDR3 spells CASSLSTVSPLHF. CDR3 in DNA: TGTGCCAGCAGTTTATCGACGGTCTCACCCCTCCACTTT.

This clonotype was observed many times. The CDR3 region is CASSLVAGSSYEQYF. For the CDR3, the DNA is TGTGCCAGCAGCTTAGTAGCGGGGAGCTCCTACGAGCAGTACTTC. This chain joins TRBV7-2 and TRBJ2-7, with 8 positions matching TRBD2. The trim removed 1 base at V and 0 bases at J, leaving 2 bases unmatched. This CDR3 comprises 15 residues. Germline V lookup: CDR1 SGHTA, CDR2 FQGNSA.

The chain combines TRBV19 with TRBJ2-7; possibly TRBD1 or TRBD2 for D (6 bases each). The V end lost 1 base, the J end lost 1 base, and 17 bases lay between the germline ends. Germline CDR1 and CDR2: LNHDA and SQIVND (reference sequence). The CDR3 totals 17 residues. CDR3 in DNA: TGTGCCAGTAGTATAGCGCTTGGGGGGCCGGGGTCCTACGAGCAGTACTTC. The encoded protein is CASSIALGGPGSYEQYF.

Comment on this clonotype: This may be a read error: a much more frequent sequence differs by one nucleotide. The chain joins TRBV6-5 to TRBJ2-2; D may be TRBD1 or TRBD2 (5 bases each). The CDR3 has 14 amino acids. Germline V CDR1 and CDR2: MNHEY, SVGAGI. CDR3 sequence reads: CASSWTPNTGELSF. The CDR3 DNA reads TGTGCCAGCAGTTGGACACCTAACACCGGGGAGCTGTCTTTT.

This clonotype was counted ten times or more. This chain joins TRBV6-2 or TRBV6-3 and TRBJ1-5; no clear D gene. The germline V gene encodes CDR1 MNHEY and CDR2 SVGEGT. This CDR3 spans 11 amino acids. V was pared by 7 bases and J by 9 bases, with 10 bases between. Here the CDR3 DNA reads TGTGCCAGCACCAACGGATTGCCCCAGCATTTT. Translating it yields CASTNGLPQHF.